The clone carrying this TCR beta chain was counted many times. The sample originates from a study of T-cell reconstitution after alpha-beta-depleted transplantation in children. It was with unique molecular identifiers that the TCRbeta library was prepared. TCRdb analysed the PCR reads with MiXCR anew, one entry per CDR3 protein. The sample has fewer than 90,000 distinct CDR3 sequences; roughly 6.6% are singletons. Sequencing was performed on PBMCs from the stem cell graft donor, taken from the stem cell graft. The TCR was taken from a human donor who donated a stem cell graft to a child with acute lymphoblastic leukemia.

The CDR3 DNA sequence: TGCAGTGCTGAAGTTCCGGGAGCTAACTATGGCTACACCTTC. Translated: CSAEVPGANYGYTF. This rearrangement joins TRBV20-1 to TRBJ1-2; D unclear. V was pared by 5 bases and J by 0 bases, with 13 bases between. The CDR3 has 14 amino acids. CDR1 and CDR2 from the germline V gene are DFQATT and SNEGSKA (reference sequence).